This is a list of T cell receptor beta chains from one sample in a study of blood T cell repertoires in COVID-19. Some clones are missing from TCRdb's copy, which holds only in-frame ones; the method was immunoSEQ multiplex PCR. The data show 57,000 or so clones, around 87% seen once. The sequenced sample was peripheral blood. Every receptor here comes from a human donor in a cohort sampled during active COVID-19. Each CDR3 is given with its conserved first and last residue. Each record gives: clone size, J gene, V gene, D gene, CDR3 DNA, CDR3 protein. A D gene is named only where the DNA matches it firmly. Part of the rows lack a size; the others show once, few, many or a class for expanded clones.

NA TRBJ1-1 TRBV5-6 NA TGTGCCAGCAGCTCCCTAAGTCTAGGTAACACTGAAGCTTTCTTT CASSSLSLGNTEAFF
few TRBJ1-1 TRBV7-6 TRBD1 TGTGCCAGCAGCCTGGGACAGATGAACACTGAAGCTTTCTTT CASSLGQMNTEAFF
NA TRBJ2-2 TRBV7-3 TRBD1 TGTGCCAGCAGCTCCCCGAAACAGGGGACGAACACCGGGGAGCTGTTTTTT CASSSPKQGTNTGELFF
once TRBJ2-7 TRBV7-9 NA TGTGCCAGCAGCGAGACTAGTTCCGAGCAGTACTTC CASSETSSEQYF
NA TRBJ2-1 TRBV7-9 TRBD2 TGTGCCAGCAGCTCCTCCGGGACTAGCGGGGTCTACAATGAGCAGTTCTTC CASSSSGTSGVYNEQFF
NA TRBJ1-2 TRBV27 NA TGTGCCAGCAGTTTAGGGCCTAACTATGGCTACACCTTC CASSLGPNYGYTF
few TRBJ2-1 TRBV28 NA TGTGCCAGCAGACGACTCAGGGTCGATGAGCAGTTCTTC CASRRLRVDEQFF
NA TRBJ2-3 TRBV7-8 TRBD2 TGTGCCTCCAGCGGGAGTACAGATACGCAGTATTTT CASSGSTDTQYF
NA TRBJ1-2 TRBV9 NA TGTGCCAGCAGCGTACTCAGCGAGTATGGCTACACCTTC CASSVLSEYGYTF
NA TRBJ1-1 TRBV28 NA TGTGCCAGCAGTTTGACAGAGAACACTGAAGCTTTCTTT CASSLTENTEAFF
once TRBJ2-2 TRBV7-3 TRBD1 TGTGCCAGCAGCTCCCTTCAGACAGGGGTTCCCGGGGAGCTGTTTTTT CASSSLQTGVPGELFF
NA TRBJ1-1 TRBV3-1/TRBV3-2 TRBD1 TGTGCCAGCAGAGGACAGGGCTCCATGAACACTGAAGCTTTCTTT CASRGQGSMNTEAFF
NA TRBJ2-3 TRBV4-1 NA TGCGCCAGCAGCCCCGGGACTCCCACAGATACGCAGTATTTT CASSPGTPTDTQYF
NA TRBJ2-2 TRBV11-3 NA TGTGCCAGCAGCTTAGCCAGCGTCGGCACCGGGGAGCTGTTTTTT CASSLASVGTGELFF
NA TRBJ2-1 TRBV30 NA TGTGCCTGGAGTGTCGGGAATGAGCAGTTCTTC CAWSVGNEQFF
NA TRBJ2-1 TRBV2 TRBD2 TGTGCCAGCAAAGGGACTAGCGCTAACAATGAGCAGTTCTTC CASKGTSANNEQFF
NA TRBJ2-2 TRBV9 TRBD2 TGTGCCAGCAGCGGAGGGACTAGCGGGATGGGTACCGGGGAGCTGTTTTTT CASSGGTSGMGTGELFF
NA TRBJ2-7 TRBV6-5 TRBD2 TGTGCCAGCAGTTACGAGGCGGGAGTCGACGAGCAGTACTTC CASSYEAGVDEQYF